This T cell receptor (beta chain) was observed in a study of blood T cell repertoires in COVID-19. Study background: PBMCs, B-cell-depleted T cells, or T cells were the source of the cDNA or gDNA that made up the material.

Original handling: Reference gene primer amplification in the assay estimated nucleated cell counts. Repertoires were generated with immunoSEQ multiplex PCR, while TCRdb's copy carries only in-frame clones and drops some. V and J calls and clone size are those listed in that table; D and trimming were worked out from the DNA. The top ten hold 6.5% to 9% of the sample, which has 150,000 to 200,000 clones, about 85% seen once. The V gene lost 4 bases and the J gene lost 1 base, with 17 bases spanning the gap. Per the germline V gene, CDR1 is SGDLS and CDR2 is YYNGEE. This CDR3 comprises 16 residues. This clone has more than one count but fewer than ten.

The clonotype originates from a woman aged 60-70 years with acute or convalescent COVID-19. Sequenced input: peripheral blood. The chain is built from TRBV9 and TRBJ1-2; D ambiguous. The CDR3 region has the DNA TGTGCCAGCAGCCCAGCGGTTGGAGCCGGTAACTATGGCTACACCTTC. As protein: CASSPAVGAGNYGYTF.